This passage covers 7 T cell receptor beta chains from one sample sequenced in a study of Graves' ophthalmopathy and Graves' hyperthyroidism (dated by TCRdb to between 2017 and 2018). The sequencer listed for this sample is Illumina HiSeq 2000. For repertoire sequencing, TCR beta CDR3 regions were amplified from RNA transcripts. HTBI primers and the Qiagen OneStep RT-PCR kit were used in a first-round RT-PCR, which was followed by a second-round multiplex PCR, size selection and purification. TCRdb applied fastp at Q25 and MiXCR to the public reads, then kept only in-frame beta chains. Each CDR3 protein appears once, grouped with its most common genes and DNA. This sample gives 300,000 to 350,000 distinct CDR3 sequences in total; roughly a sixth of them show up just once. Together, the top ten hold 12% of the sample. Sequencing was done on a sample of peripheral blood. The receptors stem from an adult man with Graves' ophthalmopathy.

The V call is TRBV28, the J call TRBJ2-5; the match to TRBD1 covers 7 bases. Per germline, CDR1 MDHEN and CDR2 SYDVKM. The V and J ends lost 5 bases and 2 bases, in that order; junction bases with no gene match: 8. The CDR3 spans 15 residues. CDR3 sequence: CASSRRTGLQETQYF. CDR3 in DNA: TGTGCCAGCAGTCGTAGGACAGGTCTTCAAGAGACCCAGTACTTC.

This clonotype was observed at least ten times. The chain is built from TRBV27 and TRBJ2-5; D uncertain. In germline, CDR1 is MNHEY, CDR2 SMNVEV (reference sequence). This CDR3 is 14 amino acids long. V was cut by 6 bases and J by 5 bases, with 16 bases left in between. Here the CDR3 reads CASRKLGLGETQYF. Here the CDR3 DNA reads TGTGCCAGCAGGAAACTCGGGCTTGGGGAGACCCAGTACTTC.

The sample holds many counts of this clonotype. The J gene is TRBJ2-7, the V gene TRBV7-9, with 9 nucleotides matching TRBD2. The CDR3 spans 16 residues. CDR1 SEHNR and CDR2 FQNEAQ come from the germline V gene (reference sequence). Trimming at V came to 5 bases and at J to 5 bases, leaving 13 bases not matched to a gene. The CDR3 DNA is TGTGCCAGCAGCGATACCGGGACTAGCTATTTGGACGAGCAGTACTTC. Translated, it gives CASSDTGTSYLDEQYF.

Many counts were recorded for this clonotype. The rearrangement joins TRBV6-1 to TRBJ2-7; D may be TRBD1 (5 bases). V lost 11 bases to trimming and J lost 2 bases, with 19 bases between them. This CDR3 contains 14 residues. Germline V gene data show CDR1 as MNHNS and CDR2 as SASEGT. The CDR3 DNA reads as TGTGCCGGCAAATTCGACAGTGACACCTACGAGCAGTACTTC. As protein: CAGKFDSDTYEQYF.

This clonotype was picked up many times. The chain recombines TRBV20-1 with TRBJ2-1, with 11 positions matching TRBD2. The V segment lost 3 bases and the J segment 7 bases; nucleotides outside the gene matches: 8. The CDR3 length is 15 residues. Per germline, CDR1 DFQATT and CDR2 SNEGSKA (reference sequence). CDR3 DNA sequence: TGCAGTGCTAGGCCTAGCGGGGGGCCGGGGAATGAGCAGTTCTTC. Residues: CSARPSGGPGNEQFF.

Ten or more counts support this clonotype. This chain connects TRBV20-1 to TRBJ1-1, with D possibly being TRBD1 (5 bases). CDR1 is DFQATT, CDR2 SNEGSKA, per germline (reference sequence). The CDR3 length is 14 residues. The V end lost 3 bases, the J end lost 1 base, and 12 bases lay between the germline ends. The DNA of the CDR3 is TGCAGTGCTAGTGCCCCAGGGCCGAACACTGAAGCTTTCTTT. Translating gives CSASAPGPNTEAFF.

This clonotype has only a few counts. CDR3 in DNA: TGCAGTGCTAGAGGACAGGGAAGCCAAGAGACCCAGTACTTC. Translated, it gives CSARGQGSQETQYF. The gene calls are TRBV20-1 and TRBJ2-5; 7 positions match TRBD1. Germline V CDR1 and CDR2: DFQATT, SNEGSKA (reference sequence). V shed 1 base and J 1 base; nucleotides not matched to a gene: 3. The CDR3 runs to 14 residues.